This passage covers 18 T cell receptor beta chains from one sample sequenced in a study of cytomegalovirus exposure and HLA in healthy donors. PCR primers comprised 60 Vbeta and 13 Jbeta primers. The method was immunoSEQ multiplex PCR; TCRdb's version includes in-frame clones alone and lacks a portion of them. The sample lists approximately 80,000 clones, over 65% occurring once. The sequencing input was PBMCs. Receptors were obtained from a man aged 25-45 years in good health and CMV-seropositive.

The V call is TRBV7-9, the J call TRBJ2-7; D perhaps matches TRBD2 (6 bases). The CDR3 loop spans 15 amino acids. Germline assignment: CDR1 SEHNR and CDR2 FQNEAQ (reference sequence). V was shortened by 10 bases and J by 5 bases, with 24 bases between the two germline ends. The CDR3 coding sequence is TGTGCCACCATTACCGAGGGCGGGGACGAGAACGAGCAGTACTTC. This encodes CATITEGGDENEQYF.

The V call is TRBV9, the J call TRBJ2-2, with 9 nucleotides matching TRBD1. The length of the CDR3 is 15 residues. The germline gives CDR1 SGDLS, CDR2 YYNGEE. V trimming: 3 bases; J trimming: 4 bases; junction bases outside the gene matches: 4. Written as DNA, the CDR3 is TGTGCCAGCAGCGGGACAGGGGATTTCACCGGGGAGCTGTTTTTT. The encoded protein is CASSGTGDFTGELFF. Variable domain in full (rest from reference TRBV9 and TRBJ2-2): DSGVTQTPKHLITATGQRVTLRCSPRSGDLSVYWYQQSLDQGLQFLIQYYNGEERAKGNILERFSAQQFPDLHSELNLSSLELGDSALYFCASSGTGDFTGELFFGEGSRLTVL.

The rearrangement uses TRBV14 and TRBJ1-4; possible D gene TRBD1, 5 bases. The germline CDR1 and CDR2 sequences are SGHDN and FVKESK. The CDR3 is 14 residues long. Trimming removed 4 bases from V and 7 bases from J, with 13 bases in between. CDR3 nucleotides: TGTGCCAGCAGCCCCGGGAGGGGCCGTGAAAAACTGTTTTTT. The encoded protein is CASSPGRGREKLFF.

V is TRBV28 and J is TRBJ2-7; D remains unclear. Trimming pared 8 bases from V and 6 bases from J, leaving 11 bases between. This CDR3 is 11 amino acids long. From germline, CDR1 is MDHEN and CDR2 SYDVKM. CDR3 in DNA: TGTGCCAGCCTATGGAGCACCGAGCAGTACTTC. Amino acid sequence: CASLWSTEQYF.

The chain joins TRBV30 to TRBJ1-3; no clear D. The CDR3 is made up of 16 amino acids. Germline V CDR1 and CDR2: GTSNPN, SVGIG (reference sequence). Between the trimmed V and J ends, which lost 2 bases and 1 base, there was a span of 15 bases. The CDR3 nucleotides are TGTGCCTGGAGTCTCCCCGGACTATTTTCTGGAAACACCATATATTTT. It specifies CAWSLPGLFSGNTIYF.

This clone was seen a single time. The chain combines TRBV6-6 with TRBJ1-1; the D gene is possibly TRBD1 (5 bases). V was clipped by 6 bases and J by 0 bases, with 14 bases between them. The CDR3 is 15 residues long. CDR1 and CDR2 from the germline V gene are MNHNY and SVGAGI (reference sequence). CDR3 nucleotide sequence: TGTGCCAGCAGCCCCCCGGGGGACCTGAACACTGAAGCTTTCTTT. Amino acids: CASSPPGDLNTEAFF.

The chain couples TRBV7-9 to TRBJ2-1, with a tentative D call TRBD2 (6 bases). CDR1 is SEHNR, CDR2 FQNEAQ, per germline (reference sequence). The V end lost 5 bases, the J end lost 3 bases, and 17 bases lay between the germline ends. The CDR3 contains 16 residues. CDR3 bases: TGTGCCAGCAGCCCCGAAGGAGGGCTTAACTACAATGAGCAGTTCTTC. Translating it yields CASSPEGGLNYNEQFF.

The chain couples TRBV19 to TRBJ2-2; no firm D call. CDR3 length equals 15 residues. V lost 2 bases to trimming and J lost 0 bases, with 7 bases between them. Germline V lookup: CDR1 LNHDA, CDR2 SQIVND (reference sequence). Here the CDR3 DNA reads TGTGCCAGTAGTATAAAACCGGCGAACACCGGGGAGCTGTTTTTT. Translation: CASSIKPANTGELFF.

The rearrangement joins TRBV7-2 to TRBJ2-7; TRBD2 aligns across 11 bases. Trimming cost V 5 bases and J 4 bases; bases outside gene matches: 7. The CDR3 length is 15 residues. Per germline, CDR1 SGHTA and CDR2 FQGNSA. CDR3 in amino acids: CASSPRLAGLYEQYF. The DNA for the CDR3 is TGTGCCAGCAGCCCCCGACTAGCGGGACTTTACGAGCAGTACTTC.

The rearrangement links TRBV12-5 to TRBJ1-2; D is possibly TRBD1 (6 bases). The length of the CDR3 is 16 residues. Looked up from germline, CDR1 is LGHNT and CDR2 is FRNRAP. Trimming pared 5 bases from V and 0 bases from J, leaving 16 bases between. The CDR3 bases are TGTGCTAGTGGTGCCTTGATACAGGGTTCTAACTATGGCTACACCTTC. Residues: CASGALIQGSNYGYTF.

This clone showed up just a few times. This CDR3 reads CASSYGPYEQYF. The CDR3, as DNA: TGTGCCAGCAGCTACGGTCCCTACGAGCAGTACTTC. The J gene is TRBJ2-7, the V gene TRBV7-8; D remains ambiguous. CDR1 and CDR2 from the germline V gene are SGHVS and FQNEAQ. V lost 4 bases and J lost 2, with 6 bases in between. The CDR3 has 12 residues.

The chain carries TRBV11-2 and TRBJ1-4, with D possibly matching TRBD1 (5 bases). V gave up 0 bases and J gave up 7 bases, with 18 bases separating them. The germline gives CDR1 SGHAT, CDR2 FQNNGV. The length of the CDR3 is 17 residues. The CDR3 protein is CASSLDLWTGRGEKLFF. DNA of the CDR3: TGTGCCAGCAGCTTAGATCTTTGGACGGGGCGGGGTGAAAAACTGTTTTTT.

This chain joins TRBV7-8 and TRBJ2-1, with 8 bases matching TRBD1. The length of the CDR3 is 16 residues. The V and J ends lost 1 base and 5 bases, in that order; junction bases with no gene match: 7. Germline V gene sequence: CDR1 SGHVS, CDR2 FQNEAQ. CDR3 in DNA: TGTGCCAGCAGCTTAGAGGTTGGGACAGGCCACAATGAGCAGTTCTTC. Translated, it gives CASSLEVGTGHNEQFF.

The chain carries TRBV6-5 and TRBJ2-5; D might be TRBD2 (7 bases). The V end lost 2 bases, the J end lost 5 bases, and 15 bases lay between the germline ends. In germline, CDR1 is MNHEY, CDR2 SVGAGI. The CDR3 extends over 15 amino acids. CDR3: CASSYRGREWETQYF. The DNA of the CDR3 is TGTGCCAGCAGTTACCGGGGGCGGGAGTGGGAGACCCAGTACTTC.

The CDR3 is CASSPGGGASYNEQFF. CDR3 nucleotides: TGTGCCAGCAGCCCCGGAGGCGGGGCCTCCTACAATGAGCAGTTCTTC. This sequence joins TRBV7-2 and TRBJ2-1; maybe TRBD2 (6 bases). The CDR3 is 16 residues long. Germline lookup yields CDR1 SGHTA and CDR2 FQGNSA. Trimming took off 5 bases at V and 0 bases at J, with 14 bases between the two ends. Full variable domain (missing parts from reference TRBV7-2 and TRBJ2-1): GAGVSQSPSNKVTEKGKDVELRCDPISGHTALYWYRQSLGQGLEFLIYFQGNSAPDKSGLPSDRFSAERTGGSVSTLTIQRTQQEDSAVYLCASSPGGGASYNEQFFGPGTRLTVL.

The rearrangement uses TRBV7-9 and TRBJ1-5, with 8 bases fitting TRBD1. The CDR3 is 15 amino acids. Germline V CDR1 and CDR2: SEHNR, FQNEAQ (reference sequence). V shed 8 bases, J shed 6 bases, and the junction held 12 bases outside the gene matches. CDR3 DNA: TGTGCCAGCCTCCCGGGGCAGGGGGCCCCTCAGCCCCAGCATTTT. Its translation is CASLPGQGAPQPQHF.

CDR3 coding DNA: TGTGCCAGCAGCTTTGGCAGGGGGCGCGGAGGGAGCAATCAGCCCCAGCATTTT. Translating it yields CASSFGRGRGGSNQPQHF. V and J are TRBV7-9 and TRBJ1-5, with 8 positions matching TRBD1. Germline values: CDR1 SEHNR, CDR2 FQNEAQ (reference sequence). Unmatched junction bases numbered 11, after V lost 3 bases and J lost 1 base. There are 18 residues in the CDR3.

The rearrangement uses TRBV10-2 and TRBJ1-5, with a tentative D call TRBD1 (6 bases). Trimming removed 1 base at V and 1 base at J, with 8 bases between. This CDR3 has 15 residues. Germline CDR1 and CDR2: WSHSY and SAAADI. The CDR3 region is CASSEWGTSNQPQHF. DNA of the CDR3: TGCGCCAGCAGTGAGTGGGGGACAAGCAATCAGCCCCAGCATTTT.